This TCR beta chain was identified in a study of blood T cells in healthy people across ages. CDR3 length: 16 amino acids. The V and J ends lost 2 bases and 4 bases, in that order; junction bases with no gene match: 8. The germline V gene encodes CDR1 DFQATT and CDR2 SNEGSKA (reference sequence). It was with a sample-barcoded 5' primer and a J-beta primer mix that a second PCR of roughly 7 to 12 cycles was run. MiXCR, applied by TCRdb to the 5' RACE reads, yields one record per CDR3 protein. The sample has 550,000 to 800,000 distinct CDR3 sequences, 32% seen once; the top ten hold approximately 15%. Total RNA extracted from each sample amounted to at least 6 micrograms.

The chain uses TRBV20-1 and TRBJ1-1; TRBD1 matches at 12 bases. This sequence originates from a woman older than 75 in good health. Sequencing was done on a sample of blood. The CDR3 DNA reads TGCAGTGCTAGACATCACCGGGACAGGGGGCTCACTGAAGCTTTCTTT. Residues: CSARHHRDRGLTEAFF.